These T cell receptor beta chains were read from a single sample in a study of CD8 T cells in Susac syndrome. Each CDR3 protein is one row after TCRdb ran MiXCR on the immunoSEQ multiplex PCR reads. Here the sample spans about 150,000 distinct CDR3 sequences, roughly 95% being singletons. Sequences were obtained from CD4+ T cells from PBMCs. The receptor source for this set is a human donor with Susac syndrome. Both conserved end residues are part of each CDR3. A D gene is named only where the DNA matches it firmly. The size of a clone is reported for some rows only, either as once, few or many, or as a class for expanded clones.

size	V	J	D	DNA	CDR3
NA	TRBV29-1	TRBJ2-1	NA	TGCAGCCCCCATAATTATGAGCAGTTCTTC	CSPHNYEQFF
NA	TRBV20-1	TRBJ2-2	NA	TGCAGTGCCTACAGGGCCGGGGAGCTGTTTTTT	CSAYRAGELFF
NA	TRBV29-1	TRBJ2-7	NA	TGCAGCGCCCTGAGGACCAGGGACGAGCAGTACTTC	CSALRTRDEQYF
NA	TRBV2	TRBJ2-3	TRBD2	TGTGCCAGCAGTGACACAAGGACTAGCGGGGGCACAGATACGCAGTATTTT	CASSDTRTSGGTDTQYF
NA	TRBV28	TRBJ2-1	NA	TGTGCCAGCAGTTCGTCATCCTTAGTCTCCGAGCAGTTCTTC	CASSSSSLVSEQFF
NA	TRBV5-1	TRBJ2-5	TRBD2	TGCGCCAGCAGCCTAGGGCTAGCGGGATTGGAGACCCAGTACTTC	CASSLGLAGLETQYF
NA	TRBV29-1	TRBJ2-4	NA	TGCAGCGTTGCGGGGGGCGCGACCAAAAACATTCAGTACTTC	CSVAGGATKNIQYF
NA	TRBV5-6	TRBJ2-2	NA	TGTGCCAGCAGCTTGTTACAGGGAGGGACCGGGGAGCTGTTTTTT	CASSLLQGGTGELFF
NA	TRBV18	TRBJ1-2	NA	TGTGCCAGCTCACCACCGGCGGACCGCTATGGCTACACCTTC	CASSPPADRYGYTF
NA	TRBV5-1	TRBJ1-2	NA	TGCGCCAGCAGCCTCCGGTCCGAGTATGGCTACACCTTC	CASSLRSEYGYTF
NA	TRBV19	TRBJ1-5	NA	TGTGCCAGTACCGCCGAGGGAGTCTGGCGTCAGCCCCAGCATTTT	CASTAEGVWRQPQHF
NA	TRBV29-1	TRBJ2-1	TRBD1	TGCAGCGTTGTGACAGGGCCTCGACCTAGCTCCTACAATGAGCAGTTCTTC	CSVVTGPRPSSYNEQFF
NA	TRBV7-3	TRBJ2-3	TRBD1	TGTGCCAGCAGCCCTCAGGGGGCCGCAGATACGCAGTATTTT	CASSPQGAADTQYF
NA	TRBV12-5	TRBJ1-2	NA	TGTGCTAGTGGTTTGAGAGGCTACACCTTC	CASGLRGYTF
NA	TRBV7-9	TRBJ2-7	NA	TGTGCCAGCACCGTGGACGTCCACGAGCAGTACTTC	CASTVDVHEQYF
NA	TRBV19	TRBJ1-5	NA	TGTGCCAGTAGTGTCAGCACAGGGTACAATCAGCCCCAGCATTTT	CASSVSTGYNQPQHF
NA	TRBV29-1	TRBJ2-7	TRBD2	TGCAGCGTTGAAAAACTAGCGGCCGACGAGCAGTACTTC	CSVEKLAADEQYF
NA	TRBV29-1	TRBJ1-1	TRBD1	TGCAGCGCCCACCCACAGGGGGCGGACACTGAAGCTTTCTTT	CSAHPQGADTEAFF
few	TRBV6-2/TRBV6-3	TRBJ1-5	TRBD1	TGTGCCAGCAGTTACCGAGGGACAGGTAATCAGCCCCAGCATTTT	CASSYRGTGNQPQHF
NA	TRBV12-3/TRBV12-4	TRBJ1-5	NA	TGTGCCAGCAGTCCCACACGTGGGCAGCCCCAGCATTTT	CASSPTRGQPQHF
NA	TRBV29-1	TRBJ1-3	NA	TGCAGCGCCGGGACCCAGGGAGACACCATATATTTT	CSAGTQGDTIYF
NA	TRBV18	TRBJ1-2	NA	TGTGCCAGCTCACCGCCGGACCGGGGGGGCTACACCTTC	CASSPPDRGGYTF
NA	TRBV30	TRBJ2-3	TRBD2	TGTGCCTGGATGGCTAGCGGGATGGTAGATACGCAGTATTTT	CAWMASGMVDTQYF
NA	TRBV5-1	TRBJ2-1	NA	TGCGCCAGCAGCTTGGCCTTGGACTATACAGATGAGCAGTTCTTC	CASSLALDYTDEQFF
NA	TRBV28	TRBJ1-2	NA	TGTGCCAGCAGTTACATGGGGGCTGCTGACTATGGCTACACCTTC	CASSYMGAADYGYTF
NA	TRBV6-2/TRBV6-3	TRBJ1-1	NA	TGTGCCAGCAGTTATGGCGTCACTGAAGCTTTCTTT	CASSYGVTEAFF
NA	TRBV20-1	TRBJ2-3	TRBD2	TGCAGTGCTAGGCGGGAGATCACAGATACGCAGTATTTT	CSARREITDTQYF
few	TRBV12-3/TRBV12-4	TRBJ2-3	NA	TGTGCCAGCAGTTCGGGTTTAAACACAGATACGCAGTATTTT	CASSSGLNTDTQYF
NA	TRBV30	TRBJ2-2	TRBD1	TGTGCCTGGAGGGTACAACGCCAGGGACAGCTGAACACCGGGGAGCTGTTTTTT	CAWRVQRQGQLNTGELFF
NA	TRBV28	TRBJ2-6	NA	TGTGCCAGCAGTTTCGTCTCTGGGGCCAACGTCCTGACTTTC	CASSFVSGANVLTF
NA	TRBV20-1	TRBJ2-2	TRBD2	TGCAGTGCTAAGGCGGCGGGGGTAGGCACCGGGGAGCTGTTTTTT	CSAKAAGVGTGELFF
NA	TRBV6-2/TRBV6-3	TRBJ2-3	TRBD2	TGTGCCAGCAGTTACGGGGCTAGCGGGAGCCATACGCAGTATTTT	CASSYGASGSHTQYF
NA	TRBV2	TRBJ2-1	TRBD2	TGTGCCAGCTTAGCAACCGGACTAGATCGGCGAGGCAATGAGCAGTTCTTC	CASLATGLDRRGNEQFF
NA	TRBV7-2	TRBJ2-1	TRBD2	TGTGCCAGCAGCTTCTCTAGCGGGAGGGTTAATGAGCAGTTCTTC	CASSFSSGRVNEQFF
NA	TRBV3-1	TRBJ1-3	NA	TGTGCCAGCAGCCAAGGAAGGGGGTCAGGAAACACCATATATTTT	CASSQGRGSGNTIYF
NA	TRBV6-2/TRBV6-3	TRBJ2-5	NA	TGTGCCAGCAGCCACCCAAGGGGTGGGTTCCAAGAGACCCAGTACTTC	CASSHPRGGFQETQYF
few	TRBV30	TRBJ2-7	NA	TGTGCCGGCGGTTCCTACGAGCAGTACTTC	CAGGSYEQYF
NA	TRBV7-2	TRBJ2-2	NA	TGTGCCAGCAGCTTAAATCCAACCGTGGTATTCAACACCGGGGAGCTGTTTTTT	CASSLNPTVVFNTGELFF
NA	TRBV6-6	TRBJ1-2	NA	TGTGCCAGCAGTACCCTAGCAGGGTTTGGCTACACCTTC	CASSTLAGFGYTF
NA	TRBV12-3/TRBV12-4	TRBJ1-5	NA	TGTGCCAGCAGTCCGGGAGGGCCCCAGCATTTT	CASSPGGPQHF
NA	TRBV9	TRBJ2-1	NA	TGTGCCAGCAGCGCGGTTACCGGGACAGAGCAGTTCTTC	CASSAVTGTEQFF
NA	TRBV19	TRBJ1-3	TRBD1	TGTGCCAGTAGTCCCCGAACGACAGGGGACGGAAACACCATATATTTT	CASSPRTTGDGNTIYF
NA	TRBV20-1	TRBJ2-3	NA	TGCAGTGCTAGGGATCTCCAGGACAGCCACACAGATACGCAGTATTTT	CSARDLQDSHTDTQYF
NA	TRBV15	TRBJ1-3	NA	TGTGCCACCAGCAGAGATCCAGGCTCTGGAAACACCATATATTTT	CATSRDPGSGNTIYF
NA	TRBV29-1	TRBJ1-4	TRBD1	TGCAGCGTCCCCGGGACAGGGAATGAAAAACTGTTTTTT	CSVPGTGNEKLFF
NA	TRBV11-2	TRBJ2-1	TRBD2	TGTGCCAGCAGCTTAGATCTGACTAGCGGGCCATTTTTC	CASSLDLTSGPFF
NA	TRBV29-1	TRBJ1-1	TRBD1	TGCAGCACGGAGGGACAGAGATGGATGAACACTGAAGCTTTCTTT	CSTEGQRWMNTEAFF
NA	TRBV20-1	TRBJ2-5	NA	TGCAGTGCTAGAGTGATGGGGGGCTTGGAGACCCAGTACTTC	CSARVMGGLETQYF